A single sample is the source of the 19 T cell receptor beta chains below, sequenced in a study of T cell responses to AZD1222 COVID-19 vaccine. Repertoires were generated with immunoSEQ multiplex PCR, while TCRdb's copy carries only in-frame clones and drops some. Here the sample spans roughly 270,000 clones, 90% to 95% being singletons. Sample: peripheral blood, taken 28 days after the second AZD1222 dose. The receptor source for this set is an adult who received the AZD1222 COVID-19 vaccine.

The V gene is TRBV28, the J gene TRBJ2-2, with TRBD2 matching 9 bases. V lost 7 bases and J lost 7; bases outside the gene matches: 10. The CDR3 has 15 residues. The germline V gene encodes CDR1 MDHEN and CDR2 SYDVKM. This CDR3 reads CASTIGGRAVGELFF. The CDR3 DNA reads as TGTGCCAGCACCATAGGCGGGAGGGCAGTCGGGGAGCTGTTTTTT.

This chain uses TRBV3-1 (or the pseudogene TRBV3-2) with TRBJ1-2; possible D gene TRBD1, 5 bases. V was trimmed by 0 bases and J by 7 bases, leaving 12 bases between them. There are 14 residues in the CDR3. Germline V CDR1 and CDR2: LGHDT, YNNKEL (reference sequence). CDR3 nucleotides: TGTGCCAGCAGCCAAGATCGGGGGTTCACTGGCTACACCTTC. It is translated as CASSQDRGFTGYTF.

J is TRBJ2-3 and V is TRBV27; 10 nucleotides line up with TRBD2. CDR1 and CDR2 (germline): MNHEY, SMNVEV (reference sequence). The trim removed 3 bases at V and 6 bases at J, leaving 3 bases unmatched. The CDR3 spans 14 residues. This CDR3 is CASSFSGLADTQYF. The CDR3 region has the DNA TGTGCCAGCAGTTTCTCGGGACTAGCGGATACGCAGTATTTT.

This CDR3 is CASSYEASSYEQYF. The CDR3 DNA reads TGTGCCAGCAGTTACGAGGCTAGCTCCTACGAGCAGTACTTC. This chain joins TRBV6-2 or TRBV6-3 and TRBJ2-7; D is ambiguous. Germline lookup yields CDR1 MNHEY and CDR2 SVGEGT. The CDR3 extends over 14 amino acids. The V end was cut by 2 bases, the J end by 0 bases, with 8 bases between.

The CDR3 here is CASSGTGLSNQPQHF. CDR3 in DNA: TGTGCCAGCAGCGGGACAGGGCTTAGCAATCAGCCCCAGCATTTT. The chain carries TRBV28 and TRBJ1-5; 9 positions agree with TRBD1. The CDR3 loop spans 15 amino acids. J was trimmed by 0 bases and V by 6 bases; bases with no gene match: 3. Germline V lookup: CDR1 MDHEN, CDR2 SYDVKM. The variable domain in full, completed from reference TRBV28 and TRBJ1-5, reads DVKVTQSSRYLVKRTGEKVFLECVQDMDHENMFWYRQDPGLGLRLIYFSYDVKMKEKGDIPEGYSVSREKKERFSLILESASTNQTSMYLCASSGTGLSNQPQHFGDGTRLSIL.

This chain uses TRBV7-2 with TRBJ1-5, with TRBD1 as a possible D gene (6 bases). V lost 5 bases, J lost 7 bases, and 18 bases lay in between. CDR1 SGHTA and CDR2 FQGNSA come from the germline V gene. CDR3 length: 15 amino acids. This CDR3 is CASSMSSGVRQPQHF. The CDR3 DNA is TGTGCCAGCAGCATGAGCTCAGGGGTCCGGCAGCCCCAGCATTTT.

CDR3 DNA: TGTGCCAGCAGCGTTGGGACAGGCTACGAGCAGTACTTC. Protein: CASSVGTGYEQYF. V and J are TRBV5-6 and TRBJ2-7; 8 bases fit TRBD1. V lost 4 bases and J lost 3; bases outside the gene matches: 3. Germline CDR1 and CDR2: SGHDT and YYEEEE. CDR3 size: 13 residues.

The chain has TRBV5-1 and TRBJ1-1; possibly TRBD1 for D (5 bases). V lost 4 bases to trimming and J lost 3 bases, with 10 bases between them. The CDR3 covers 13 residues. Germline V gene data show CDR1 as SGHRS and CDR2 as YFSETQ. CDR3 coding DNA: TGCGCCAGCAGCCTCAGGGAGGACACTGAAGCTTTCTTT. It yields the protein CASSLREDTEAFF.

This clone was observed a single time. The CDR3: CAWRAGTGGGQPQHF. The CDR3 DNA reads TGTGCCTGGAGGGCCGGGACAGGGGGCGGTCAGCCCCAGCATTTT. The chain carries TRBV30 and TRBJ1-5, with 12 bases aligning to TRBD1. In germline, CDR1 is GTSNPN, CDR2 SVGIG (reference sequence). The CDR3 runs to 15 residues. The V segment lost 3 bases and the J segment 6 bases; nucleotides outside the gene matches: 6. The full variable domain, with the rest looked up from reference TRBV30 and TRBJ1-5, is SQTIHQWPATLVQPVGSPLSLECTVEGTSNPNLYWYRQAAGRGLQLLFYSVGIGQISSEVPQNLSASRPQDRQFILSSKKLLLSDSGFYLCAWRAGTGGGQPQHFGDGTRLSIL.

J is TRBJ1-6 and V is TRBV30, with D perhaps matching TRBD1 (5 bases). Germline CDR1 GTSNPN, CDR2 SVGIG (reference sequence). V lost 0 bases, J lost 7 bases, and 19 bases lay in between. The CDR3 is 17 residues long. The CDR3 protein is CAWSVRGDSRSNSPLHF. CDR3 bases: TGTGCCTGGAGTGTACGGGGGGATTCTAGGTCGAATTCACCCCTCCACTTT.

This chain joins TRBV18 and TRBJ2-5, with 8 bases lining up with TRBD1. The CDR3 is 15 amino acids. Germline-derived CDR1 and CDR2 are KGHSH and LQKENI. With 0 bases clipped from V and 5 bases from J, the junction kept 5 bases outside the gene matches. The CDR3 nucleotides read TGTGCCAGCTCACCACCGTCAGGGGGCAGGGAGACCCAGTACTTC. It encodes CASSPPSGGRETQYF.

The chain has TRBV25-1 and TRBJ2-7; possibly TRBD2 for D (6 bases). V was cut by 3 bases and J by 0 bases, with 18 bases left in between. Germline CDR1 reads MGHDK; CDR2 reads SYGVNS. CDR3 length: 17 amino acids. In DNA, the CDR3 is TGTGCCAGCAGTGACTTGAGGGCCCGGGACTCCTCCTACGAGCAGTACTTC. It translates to CASSDLRARDSSYEQYF.

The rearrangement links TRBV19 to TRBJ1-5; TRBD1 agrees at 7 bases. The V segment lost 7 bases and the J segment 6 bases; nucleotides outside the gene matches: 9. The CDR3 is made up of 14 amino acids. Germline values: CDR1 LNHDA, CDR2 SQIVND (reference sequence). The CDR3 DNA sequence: TGTGCCAGTACTTATAACAGGGGCGGTCAGCCCCAGCATTTT. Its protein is CASTYNRGGQPQHF.

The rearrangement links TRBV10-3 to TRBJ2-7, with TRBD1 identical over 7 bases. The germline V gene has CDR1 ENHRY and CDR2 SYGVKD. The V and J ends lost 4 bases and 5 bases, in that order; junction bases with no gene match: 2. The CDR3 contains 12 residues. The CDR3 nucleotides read TGTGCCATCAGTGGGCAGGGGGACGAGCAGTACTTC. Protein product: CAISGQGDEQYF.

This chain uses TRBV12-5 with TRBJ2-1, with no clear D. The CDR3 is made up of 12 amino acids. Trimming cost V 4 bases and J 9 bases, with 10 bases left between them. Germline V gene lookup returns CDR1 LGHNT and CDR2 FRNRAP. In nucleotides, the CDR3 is TGTGCTAGTGGTTCCCTCTCTGGTGAGCAGTTCTTC. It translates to CASGSLSGEQFF.

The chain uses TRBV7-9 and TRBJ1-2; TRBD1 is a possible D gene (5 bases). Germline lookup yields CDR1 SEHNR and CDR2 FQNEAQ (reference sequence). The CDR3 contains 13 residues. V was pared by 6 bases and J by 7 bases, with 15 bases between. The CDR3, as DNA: TGTGCCAGCAGATCCGACAGATTCGGTGGCTACACCTTC. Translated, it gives CASRSDRFGGYTF.

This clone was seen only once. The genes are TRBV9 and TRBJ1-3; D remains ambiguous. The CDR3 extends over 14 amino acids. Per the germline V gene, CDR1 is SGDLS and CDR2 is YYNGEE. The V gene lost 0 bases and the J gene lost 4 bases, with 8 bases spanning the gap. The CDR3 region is CASSVEGIGNTIYF. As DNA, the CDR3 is TGTGCCAGCAGCGTAGAGGGTATCGGAAACACCATATATTTT.

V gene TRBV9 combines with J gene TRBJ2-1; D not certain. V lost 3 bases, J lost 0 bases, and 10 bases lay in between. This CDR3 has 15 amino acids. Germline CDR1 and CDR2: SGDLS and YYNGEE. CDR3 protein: CASSAGPSSYNEQFF. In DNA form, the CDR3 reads TGTGCCAGCAGCGCGGGCCCGAGCTCCTACAATGAGCAGTTCTTC. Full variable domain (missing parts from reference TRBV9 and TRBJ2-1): DSGVTQTPKHLITATGQRVTLRCSPRSGDLSVYWYQQSLDQGLQFLIQYYNGEERAKGNILERFSAQQFPDLHSELNLSSLELGDSALYFCASSAGPSSYNEQFFGPGTRLTVL.

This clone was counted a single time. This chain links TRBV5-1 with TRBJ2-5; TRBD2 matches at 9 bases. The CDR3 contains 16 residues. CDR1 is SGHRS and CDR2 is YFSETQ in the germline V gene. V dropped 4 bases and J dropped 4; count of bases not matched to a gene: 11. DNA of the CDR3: TGCGCCAGCAGCGTCCAGCCTAGCGGGGCGGGAGAGACCCAGTACTTC. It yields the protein CASSVQPSGAGETQYF.